Presented here are 8 T cell receptor beta chains from one specimen sequenced in a study of persistence of HIV-infected CD4 T cells. This was the immunoSEQ version 4 assay in survey mode. Produced via immunoSEQ multiplex PCR; TCRdb's table is partial and in-frame only. The table lists approximately 39,000 clones, around 86% of them singletons. The stimulus was an HIV-1 Gag 15-mer peptide pool, 0.8 to 1 ug/peptide/mL. Sorted nonresponding memory CD4+ T cells were CD40L-negative, CD69-negative, CD45RO-high. Their antigens remain unidentified. The sequencing used cultured CD4+ T cells from PBMCs, collected from a patient who received antiretroviral therapy. These receptors all come from an adult with HIV. The donor label of this sample is uncertain.

This chain uses TRBV10-3 with TRBJ1-1; 9 bases line up with TRBD1. The V segment lost 7 bases and the J segment 6 bases; nucleotides outside the gene matches: 6. Germline V CDR1 and CDR2: ENHRY, SYGVKD. This CDR3 comprises 13 residues. The CDR3 nucleotides are TGTGCCATCATGGGACAGGGAGGGGCTGAAGCTTTCTTT. As protein: CAIMGQGGAEAFF.

This chain uses TRBV19 with TRBJ1-5; D unclear. The V gene's germline CDR1 is LNHDA and CDR2 SQIVND (reference sequence). The CDR3 contains 13 residues. Between the trimmed V and J ends, which lost 7 bases and 8 bases, there was a span of 15 bases. The CDR3 DNA reads as TGTGCCAGTACCACCAGAGGAAGGGAGCCCCAGCATTTT. Translating it yields CASTTRGREPQHF. The entire variable domain, with the rest obtained from reference TRBV19 and TRBJ1-5, is as follows: DGGITQSPKYLFRKEGQNVTLSCEQNLNHDAMYWYRQDPGQGLRLIYYSQIVNDFQKGDIAEGYSVSREKKESFPLTVTSAQKNPTAFYLCASTTRGREPQHFGDGTRLSIL.

The chain couples TRBV7-9 to TRBJ1-6; D is perhaps TRBD1 (6 bases). V was clipped by 5 bases and J by 5 bases, with 16 bases between them. The CDR3 extends over 16 amino acids. Germline V gene data show CDR1 as SEHNR and CDR2 as FQNEAQ (reference sequence). The CDR3 here is CASSRSLTGNNSPLHF. CDR3 DNA sequence: TGTGCCAGCAGCCGATCCCTCACAGGGAATAATTCACCCCTCCACTTT.

V usage is TRBV27 and J usage is TRBJ2-7, with D unresolved. Trimming stripped 4 bases from V and 10 bases from J, with 17 bases between. This CDR3 is built from 13 residues. Germline V lookup: CDR1 MNHEY, CDR2 SMNVEV (reference sequence). The CDR3 coding sequence is TGTGCCAGCAGTTCGATCGACTCGTCAGTTCAGTACGTC. Translation: CASSSIDSSVQYV.

The sample holds one count of this clone. The chain joins TRBV6-5 to TRBJ2-7, with 7 bases aligning to TRBD1. Germline V gene sequence: CDR1 MNHEY, CDR2 SVGAGI. The V gene end was trimmed by 7 bases and the J gene end by 2 bases; junction bases not matched to a gene: 5. CDR3 length equals 13 residues. DNA of the CDR3: TGTGCCAGCAAAACGACAGGGACCTACGAGCAGTACTTC. Translated: CASKTTGTYEQYF.

The rearrangement links TRBV28 to TRBJ1-2; no clear D. V was trimmed by 9 bases and J by 0 bases, leaving 14 bases between them. The CDR3 runs 14 residues. Germline-derived CDR1 and CDR2 are MDHEN and SYDVKM. This chain's CDR3 is CASLTGLANYGYTF. The CDR3 DNA is TGTGCCAGTCTCACCGGCCTAGCTAACTATGGCTACACCTTC.

J is TRBJ2-1 and V is TRBV5-1; D unclear. The germline V and J ends were trimmed by 3 bases and 6 bases, with 10 bases remaining between them. The CDR3 loop spans 13 amino acids. Germline V gene lookup returns CDR1 SGHRS and CDR2 YFSETQ. DNA for the CDR3: TGCGCCAGCAGCTCTCACCCAGGCAATGAGCAGTTCTTC. It specifies CASSSHPGNEQFF.

The chain couples TRBV27 to TRBJ2-5; TRBD2 matches 8 bases. CDR1 and CDR2 from the germline V gene are MNHEY and SMNVEV (reference sequence). The trim removed 7 bases at V and 4 bases at J, leaving 5 bases unmatched. CDR3 length: 13 amino acids. This CDR3 reads CASTPRGGETQYF. The DNA of the CDR3 is TGTGCCAGCACCCCCCGGGGGGGAGAGACCCAGTACTTC.